Following are 25 T cell receptor beta chains from one sample sequenced in a study of blood T cell repertoires in COVID-19. The repertoire was sequenced with immunoSEQ multiplex PCR; TCRdb's copy has only in-frame clones and lacks some. The data show roughly 410,000 clones, with roughly 90% seen just once and roughly 1.5% held by the top ten. Source material: peripheral blood. The receptors stem from a middle-aged woman with COVID-19, enrolled during active disease.

V gene TRBV4-3 combines with J gene TRBJ1-1, with a tentative D call TRBD1 (6 bases). The germline V gene has CDR1 LGHNA and CDR2 YSLEER. Trimming took off 7 bases at V and 5 bases at J, with 17 bases between the two ends. The CDR3 has 14 amino acids. CDR3 amino acids: CASNSLGAKTEAFF. In DNA form, the CDR3 reads TGCGCCAGCAACTCTCTGGGGGCAAAGACTGAAGCTTTCTTT.

The chain has TRBV2 and TRBJ1-1; 7 bases map to TRBD1. Germline lookup yields CDR1 SNHLY and CDR2 FYNNEI. The CDR3 has 12 amino acids. V lost 4 bases, J lost 10 bases, and 6 bases stayed unmatched. The CDR3 coding sequence is TGTGCCAGCAGTGGGGACAGCCGGGGAGCTTTCTTT. Translating gives CASSGDSRGAFF.

The sample holds one count of this clone. This chain uses TRBV7-3 with TRBJ2-1, with 7 bases identical to TRBD1. Trimming took 5 bases from V and 5 from J; bases not matched to a gene: 6. This CDR3 has 14 amino acids. CDR1 and CDR2 from the germline V gene are SGHTA and FQGTGA. As DNA, the CDR3 is TGTGCCAGCAGCCTCGGGACAGTAAACAATGAGCAGTTCTTC. Amino acids: CASSLGTVNNEQFF.

Remarks on this clone: Since a much larger clone is just one base distant, this may be a read error. The V gene is TRBV7-2, the J gene TRBJ1-1; D gene unclear. Trimming pared 4 bases from V and 1 base from J, leaving 7 bases between. This CDR3 has 13 residues. Germline V gene lookup returns CDR1 SGHTA and CDR2 FQGNSA. Written as DNA, the CDR3 is TGTGCCAGCAGCTCACAGCAGAACACTGAAGCTTTCTTT. Protein sequence: CASSSQQNTEAFF.

The chain carries TRBV19 and TRBJ2-1, with 9 bases identical to TRBD2. This CDR3 comprises 14 residues. CDR1 is LNHDA and CDR2 is SQIVND in the germline V gene (reference sequence). Trimming took 5 bases from V and 6 from J; bases not matched to a gene: 5. The chain's CDR3 is CASSGRLAANEQFF. CDR3 DNA sequence: TGTGCCAGTAGTGGGAGACTAGCGGCCAATGAGCAGTTCTTC.

This clone was seen only a few times. V is TRBV18 and J is TRBJ2-2, with 9 bases identical to TRBD2. V shed 3 bases and J 4 bases; nucleotides not matched to a gene: 12. Germline lookup yields CDR1 KGHSH and CDR2 LQKENI. The CDR3 covers 18 residues. The chain's CDR3 is CASSPRVASGAITGELFF. In nucleotides, the CDR3 is TGTGCCAGCTCACCGCGGGTAGCTAGCGGGGCAATCACCGGGGAGCTGTTTTTT.

J is TRBJ1-1 and V is TRBV7-8; perhaps TRBD1 as D (5 bases). Germline loops: CDR1 SGHVS, CDR2 FQNEAQ. The CDR3 spans 14 residues. V was pared by 0 bases and J by 4 bases, with 9 bases between. The chain's CDR3 is CASSLAPRGTEAFF. CDR3 DNA sequence: TGTGCCAGCAGCTTAGCACCAAGGGGCACTGAAGCTTTCTTT.

This clone was observed a single time. The junction differs from germline at one of its ends, possibly a read error. The J gene is TRBJ2-7, the V gene TRBV7-7, with a weak D call TRBD1 (6 bases). The CDR3 length is 13 residues. In germline, CDR1 is SSHAT, CDR2 FNYEAQ (reference sequence). CDR3 DNA sequence: TGTGCTAGCAGCCGAGGGGACACCTACGAGCAGTACTTC. Its protein is CASSRGDTYEQYF. Full variable domain (outside the CDR3, taken from reference TRBV7-7 and TRBJ2-7): GAGVSQSPRYKVTKRGQDVTLRCDPISSHATLYWYQQALGQGPEFLTYFNYEAQPDKSGLPSDRFSAERPEGSISTLTIQRTEQRDSAMYRCASSRGDTYEQYFGPGTRLTVT.

The chain links TRBV28 to TRBJ1-4; D gene unclear. CDR1 and CDR2 from the germline V gene are MDHEN and SYDVKM. Trimming stripped 8 bases from V and 2 bases from J, with 9 bases between. The length of the CDR3 is 13 residues. CDR3 in DNA: TGTGCCAGCCGAGAGGGCACTAATGAAAAACTGTTTTTT. It is translated as CASREGTNEKLFF.

The chain joins TRBV19 to TRBJ1-1, with D possibly TRBD1 on 5 matching bases. This CDR3 region has 14 residues. Germline lookup yields CDR1 LNHDA and CDR2 SQIVND (reference sequence). Trimming stripped 3 bases from V and 3 bases from J, with 11 bases between. The CDR3 DNA reads TGTGCCAGTAGTATGCGGGGGTTCCACACTGAAGCTTTCTTT. Translated, it gives CASSMRGFHTEAFF.

This clone has a handful of counts. The chain links TRBV5-1 to TRBJ1-5; the D gene is possibly TRBD1 (5 bases). Germline lookup yields CDR1 SGHRS and CDR2 YFSETQ. Trimming removed 0 bases at V and 3 bases at J, with 10 bases between. The CDR3 runs to 15 residues. The CDR3 DNA reads TGCGCCAGCAGCTTGGACGGAGGGGACAATCAGCCCCAGCATTTT. Amino acids: CASSLDGGDNQPQHF. Full variable domain (remainder filled in from reference TRBV5-1 and TRBJ1-5): KAGVTQTPRYLIKTRGQQVTLSCSPISGHRSVSWYQQTPGQGLQFLFEYFSETQRNKGNFPGRFSGRQFSNSRSEMNVSTLELGDSALYLCASSLDGGDNQPQHFGDGTRLSIL.

The gene calls are TRBV5-1 and TRBJ2-1, with 11 bases aligning to TRBD2. V gave up 4 bases and J gave up 8 bases; unmatched junction bases: 8. Germline loops: CDR1 SGHRS, CDR2 YFSETQ. The CDR3 length is 15 residues. The DNA of the CDR3 is TGCGCCAGCAGCCCCGGACTAGCGGGTGGCGATGAGCAGTTCTTC. It specifies CASSPGLAGGDEQFF.

This clone was counted a single time. J is TRBJ1-1 and V is TRBV7-9; a weak D match, TRBD1 (5 bases). Trimming pared 6 bases from V and 2 bases from J, leaving 16 bases between. The CDR3 covers 15 residues. From germline, CDR1 is SEHNR and CDR2 FQNEAQ (reference sequence). This CDR3 reads CASRPIDRANTEAFF. CDR3 in DNA: TGTGCCAGCAGACCGATTGACAGAGCCAACACTGAAGCTTTCTTT.

The V call is TRBV7-2, the J call TRBJ2-1; TRBD2 matches 9 bases. This CDR3 region has 15 residues. The germline V gene has CDR1 SGHTA and CDR2 FQGNSA. The V and J ends lost 8 bases and 8 bases, in that order; junction bases with no gene match: 13. For the CDR3, the DNA is TGTGCCAGCCGTTCACGGGGCGGGGGGGCCCATGAGCAGTTCTTC. Translated: CASRSRGGGAHEQFF. The full variable domain, rest sourced from reference TRBV7-2 and TRBJ2-1, is GAGVSQSPSNKVTEKGKDVELRCDPISGHTALYWYRQSLGQGLEFLIYFQGNSAPDKSGLPSDRFSAERTGGSVSTLTIQRTQQEDSAVYLCASRSRGGGAHEQFFGPGTRLTVL.

The chain employs TRBV7-2 and TRBJ2-3; 10 bases are shared with TRBD2. Germline V gene lookup returns CDR1 SGHTA and CDR2 FQGNSA. The CDR3 covers 14 residues. The trim removed 1 base at V and 6 bases at J, leaving 1 base unmatched. The CDR3 reads CASSLGAGGDTQYF. The DNA of the CDR3 is TGTGCCAGCAGCTTAGGAGCGGGAGGGGATACGCAGTATTTT.

The chain combines TRBV6-5 with TRBJ2-2, with 7 bases fitting TRBD1. The length of the CDR3 is 14 residues. Germline-derived CDR1 and CDR2 are MNHEY and SVGAGI. V was clipped by 2 bases and J by 4 bases; unmatched bases: 1. The CDR3 protein is CASSYDRATGELFF. The CDR3 region has the DNA TGTGCCAGCAGTTACGACAGGGCCACCGGGGAGCTGTTTTTT.

The chain joins TRBV19 to TRBJ2-5; perhaps TRBD2 as D (7 bases). The CDR3 consists of 15 residues. Germline V gene sequence: CDR1 LNHDA, CDR2 SQIVND (reference sequence). V was clipped by 2 bases and J by 1 base, with 11 bases between them. The DNA of the CDR3 is TGTGCCAGTAGTATAAAGGGGGGGGGCCAAGAGACCCAGTACTTC. This sequence encodes CASSIKGGGQETQYF.

This clone was found once. The rearrangement uses TRBV30 and TRBJ1-1; 8 nucleotides match TRBD1. V gave up 4 bases and J gave up 7 bases; unmatched junction bases: 8. CDR1 and CDR2 from the germline V gene are GTSNPN and SVGIG (reference sequence). The CDR3 loop spans 13 amino acids. The CDR3: CAWTGQGFSEAFF. The CDR3 DNA reads as TGTGCCTGGACTGGACAGGGCTTTAGTGAAGCTTTCTTT.

The genes are TRBV28 and TRBJ1-2; D ambiguous. Germline V CDR1 and CDR2: MDHEN, SYDVKM. The CDR3 consists of 11 residues. V lost 7 bases and J lost 9, with 12 bases in between. The CDR3 is CASNRGSSYTF. As DNA, the CDR3 is TGTGCCAGCAACCGGGGTTCTAGCTACACCTTC.

As DNA, the CDR3 is TGTGCCAGCAGCGGGGGGGGCCAGGGGAACTATGGCTACACCTTC. Its protein product is CASSGGGQGNYGYTF. The chain has TRBV5-4 and TRBJ1-2; tentative D call: TRBD1 (6 bases). This CDR3 has 15 residues. The germline CDR1 and CDR2 sequences are SGHNT and YYREEE (reference sequence). The ends were cut back, 4 bases at V and 2 bases at J, with 15 bases in the middle.

CDR3: CSVSDRASGYTF. The CDR3, as DNA: TGCAGCGTTTCAGACAGGGCGAGTGGCTACACCTTC. The genes are TRBV29-1 and TRBJ1-2, with 7 nucleotides matching TRBD1. Germline loops: CDR1 SQVTM, CDR2 ANQGSEA. This CDR3 has 12 residues. V lost 5 bases, J lost 7 bases, and 7 bases stayed unmatched.

The V and J genes are TRBV30 and TRBJ2-3; 7 bases are shared with TRBD1. In germline, CDR1 is GTSNPN, CDR2 SVGIG (reference sequence). With V trimmed by 0 bases and J by 3 bases, 6 bases remained unmatched. The CDR3 is 15 amino acids. The CDR3, as DNA: TGTGCCTGGAGTGTAGGGGGCAGGGCAACAGATACGCAGTATTTT. Translating gives CAWSVGGRATDTQYF.

The chain uses TRBV20-1 and TRBJ1-1, with 8 nucleotides matching TRBD1. V lost 3 bases and J lost 6; bases outside the gene matches: 15. This CDR3 is 16 amino acids long. Germline V gives CDR1 DFQATT, CDR2 SNEGSKA (reference sequence). This chain's CDR3 is CSASWTGKLAVAEAFF. The CDR3 coding sequence is TGCAGTGCTAGTTGGACAGGGAAATTGGCGGTCGCTGAAGCTTTCTTT.

In its sample, this clone was seen a few times. This rearrangement joins TRBV7-3 to TRBJ1-2; TRBD1 agrees at 7 bases. From germline, CDR1 is SGHTA and CDR2 FQGTGA. V lost 0 bases and J lost 7; bases outside the gene matches: 5. The CDR3 is made up of 14 amino acids. CDR3 sequence (DNA): TGTGCCAGCAGCTTAACTCCGACAGGGTCTGGCTACACCTTC. Translation: CASSLTPTGSGYTF.

The chain couples TRBV19 to TRBJ1-4; TRBD1 agrees at 7 bases. Germline trimming cut 5 bases from V and 6 bases from J; bases unmatched to any gene: 3. Germline values: CDR1 LNHDA, CDR2 SQIVND (reference sequence). There are 13 residues in the CDR3. The CDR3 spells CASSQGVYEKLFF. The CDR3 DNA follows: TGTGCCAGTAGTCAGGGGGTTTATGAAAAACTGTTTTTT.